A selection of T cell receptor beta chains follows, all from one sample in a study of post-analysis software for immune sequencing data. Via MiXCR, TCRdb re-called the PCR reads, giving one row per CDR3 protein. The table records hundreds of thousands of distinct CDR3 sequences, roughly 27% of them present only once. Sequenced sample: blood. All receptors derive from a girl aged 10 to 17 with multiple sclerosis. Each CDR3 is given with its conserved first and last residue. The D gene is left open where the match is weak. The size field is filled for only some rows; it gives once, few, many or a size class.

>TRBV20-1|few|TRBJ2-1|TRBD2
CSAGTSSGSNEQFF
TGCAGTGCTGGGACTAGCTCCGGGAGCAATGAGCAGTTCTTC
>TRBV29-1|few|TRBJ1-1|.
CSVDVGGSEAFF
TGCAGCGTTGATGTCGGCGGCTCTGAAGCTTTCTTT
>TRBV20-1|.|TRBJ2-7|TRBD1
CSARDPGGLYEQYF
TGCAGTGCTAGAGATCCAGGGGGCCTATACGAGCAGTACTTC
>TRBV28|once|TRBJ2-7|.
CASTTPGIFYEQYF
TGTGCCAGCACCACCCCAGGGATCTTCTACGAGCAGTACTTC
>TRBV9|.|TRBJ1-1|.
CAGSVARVGTEAFF
TGTGCCGGCAGCGTCGCCAGGGTGGGGACTGAAGCTTTCTTT
>TRBV29-1|.|TRBJ2-7|TRBD1
CSVPDPNTGTGSSYEQYF
TGCAGCGTCCCCGACCCGAATACAGGGACAGGGTCTTCCTACGAGCAGTACTTC
>TRBV2|few|TRBJ1-5|.
CASSEAGTPQHF
TGTGCCAGCAGTGAAGCGGGAACCCCCCAGCATTTT
>TRBV9|few|TRBJ2-7|TRBD2
CASSAPTSGSYYEQYF
TGTGCCAGCAGCGCCCCTACTAGCGGGTCTTATTACGAGCAGTACTTC
>TRBV6-5|few|TRBJ1-5|TRBD1
CASSMGQGGNQPQHF
TGTGCCAGCAGTATGGGACAGGGGGGCAATCAGCCCCAGCATTTT
>TRBV4-3|few|TRBJ2-2|TRBD1
CASSHSGTGFTGELFF
TGCGCCAGCAGCCACTCCGGGACAGGATTTACCGGGGAGCTGTTTTTT
>TRBV4-3|.|TRBJ2-5|TRBD1
CASSQQGTGSLGETQYF
TGCGCCAGCAGCCAACAAGGGACAGGGTCCCTGGGAGAGACCCAGTACTTC
>TRBV29-1|.|TRBJ1-1|TRBD1
CSVDSQGIGLAFF
TGCAGCGTCGACTCACAGGGGATCGGGTTAGCTTTCTTT
>TRBV6-5|many|TRBJ2-7|.
CASSYYGQRSEQYF
TGTGCCAGCAGTTACTACGGACAGCGAAGCGAGCAGTACTTC
>TRBV27|few|TRBJ1-1|.
CASIRSSTSTEAFF
TGTGCCAGCATTCGAAGCTCCACGAGCACTGAAGCTTTCTTT
>TRBV2|few|TRBJ2-7|TRBD2
CASTSGGPYEQYF
TGTGCCAGCACTAGCGGGGGGCCCTACGAGCAGTACTTC
>TRBV29-1|few|TRBJ2-1|.
CSERTAYNEQFF
TGCAGCGAAAGGACAGCCTACAATGAGCAGTTCTTC
>TRBV20-1|few|TRBJ2-7|TRBD2
CSARNPGRGAYEQYF
TGCAGTGCTAGAAATCCGGGACGGGGGGCCTACGAGCAGTACTTC
>TRBV2|few|TRBJ2-6|TRBD2
CASSETTGGAGANVLTF
TGTGCCAGCAGTGAGACTACGGGGGGAGCCGGGGCCAACGTCCTGACTTTC
>TRBV12-3/TRBV12-4|.|TRBJ2-1|TRBD1
CASSRPRQGNNNERFF
TGTGCCAGCAGCCGACCACGACAGGGAAATAATAATGAGCGGTTCTTC
>TRBV7-2|.|TRBJ2-1|.
CASSWARLSGQFF
TGTGCCAGCAGCTGGGCTCGTCTCTCCGGACAGTTCTTC
>TRBV7-2|many|TRBJ2-1|.
CASSLSSRGGGEQFF
TGTGCCAGCAGCTTAAGTTCTAGGGGAGGAGGTGAGCAGTTCTTC
>TRBV7-2|few|TRBJ1-4|TRBD1
CASSLGQGTNEKLFF
TGTGCCAGCAGCTTGGGACAGGGAACTAATGAAAAACTGTTTTTT
>TRBV12-3/TRBV12-4|.|TRBJ2-1|.
CASSFGGGQVYNEQFF
TGTGCCAGCAGTTTCGGGGGAGGACAGGTCTACAATGAGCAGTTCTTC
>TRBV20-1|few|TRBJ2-3|.
CSIPGRQGVDTQYF
TGCAGTATACCGGGACGCCAGGGCGTGGATACGCAGTATTTT
>TRBV7-2|many|TRBJ2-3|.
CASSLGQASTDTQYF
TGTGCCAGCAGCTTAGGTCAGGCTAGCACAGATACGCAGTATTTT
>TRBV6-6|.|TRBJ2-3|.
CVSSYSRDTQYF
TGTGTCAGCAGTTATAGCCGAGATACGCAGTATTTT
>TRBV7-9|.|TRBJ1-5|.
CASSLALADSNQPQHF
TGTGCCAGCAGCTTAGCTCTGGCGGATAGCAATCAGCCCCAGCATTTT
>TRBV6-5|few|TRBJ1-5|.
CASSPGKRNQPQHF
TGTGCCAGCAGCCCAGGGAAGCGCAATCAGCCCCAGCATTTT
>TRBV10-3|many|TRBJ2-7|TRBD1
CAITATGGAYYEQYF
TGTGCCATCACCGCGACAGGGGGCGCCTACTACGAGCAGTACTTC
>TRBV20-1|.|TRBJ2-3|.
CSARDTATGTQYF
TGCAGTGCTAGAGATACGGCGACAGGTACGCAGTATTTT